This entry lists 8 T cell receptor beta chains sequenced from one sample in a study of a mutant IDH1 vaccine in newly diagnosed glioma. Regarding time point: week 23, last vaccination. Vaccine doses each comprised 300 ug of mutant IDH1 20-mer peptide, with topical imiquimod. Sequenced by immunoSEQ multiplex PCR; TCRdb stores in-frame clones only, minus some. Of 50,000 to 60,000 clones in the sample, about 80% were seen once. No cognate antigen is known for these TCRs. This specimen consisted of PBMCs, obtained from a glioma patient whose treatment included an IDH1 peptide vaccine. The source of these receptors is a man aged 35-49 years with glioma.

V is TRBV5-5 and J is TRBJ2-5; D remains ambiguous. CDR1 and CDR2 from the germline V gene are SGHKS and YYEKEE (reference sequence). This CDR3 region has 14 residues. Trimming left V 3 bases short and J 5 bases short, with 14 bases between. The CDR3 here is CASSSARVVETQYF. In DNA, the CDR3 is TGTGCCAGCAGCTCAGCTAGGGTTGTGGAGACCCAGTACTTC.

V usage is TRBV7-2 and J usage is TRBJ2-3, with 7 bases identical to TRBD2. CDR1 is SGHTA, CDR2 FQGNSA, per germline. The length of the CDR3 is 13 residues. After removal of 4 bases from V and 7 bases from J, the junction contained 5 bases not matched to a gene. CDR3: CASSSGGLNTQYF. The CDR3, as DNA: TGTGCCAGCAGCTCTGGGGGACTAAATACGCAGTATTTT.

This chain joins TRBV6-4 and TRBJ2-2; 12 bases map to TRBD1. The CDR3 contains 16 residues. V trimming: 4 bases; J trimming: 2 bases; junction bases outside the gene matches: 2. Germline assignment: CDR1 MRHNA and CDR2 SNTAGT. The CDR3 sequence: CASSGGTGGNTGELFF. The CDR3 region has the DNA TGTGCCAGCAGTGGTGGGACAGGGGGCAACACCGGGGAGCTGTTTTTT.

This CDR3 reads CASSRLSGGETQYF. The CDR3 DNA is TGTGCCAGCAGTCGACTTAGCGGGGGGGAGACCCAGTACTTC. The chain is built from TRBV27 and TRBJ2-5; TRBD2 aligns across 10 bases. Germline V CDR1 and CDR2: MNHEY, SMNVEV (reference sequence). The CDR3 totals 14 residues. The ends lost 5 bases at V and 5 bases at J; junction bases unmatched: 5.

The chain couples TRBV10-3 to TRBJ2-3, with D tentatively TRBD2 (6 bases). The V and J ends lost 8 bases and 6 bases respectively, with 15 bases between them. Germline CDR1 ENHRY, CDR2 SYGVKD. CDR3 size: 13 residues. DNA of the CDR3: TGTGCCATCGGGAGGAATGAGGGTGATACGCAGTATTTT. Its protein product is CAIGRNEGDTQYF.

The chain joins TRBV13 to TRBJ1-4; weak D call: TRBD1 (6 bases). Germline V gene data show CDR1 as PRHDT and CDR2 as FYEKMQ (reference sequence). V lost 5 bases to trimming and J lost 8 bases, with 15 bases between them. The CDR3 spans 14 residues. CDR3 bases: TGTGCCAGCAGCCGGCTGGGGGCGCGGGAAAAACTGTTTTTT. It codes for CASSRLGAREKLFF.

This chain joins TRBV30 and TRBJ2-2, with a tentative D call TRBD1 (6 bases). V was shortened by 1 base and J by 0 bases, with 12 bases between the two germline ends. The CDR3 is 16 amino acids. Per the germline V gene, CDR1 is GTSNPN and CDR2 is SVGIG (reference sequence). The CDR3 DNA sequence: TGTGCCTGGAGTGAGTGGGACACCCCGAACACCGGGGAGCTGTTTTTT. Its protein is CAWSEWDTPNTGELFF.

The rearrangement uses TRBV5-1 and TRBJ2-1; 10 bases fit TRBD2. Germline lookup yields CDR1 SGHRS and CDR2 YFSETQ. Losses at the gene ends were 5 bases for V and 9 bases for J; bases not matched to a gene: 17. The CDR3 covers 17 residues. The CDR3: CASSFEESGGALVEQFF. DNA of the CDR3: TGCGCCAGCAGTTTTGAGGAAAGCGGGGGGGCACTGGTTGAGCAGTTCTTC.